The T cell receptor beta chain under discussion was sequenced for a study of blood T cell repertoires in COVID-19. Study-wide context: PBMCs, B-cell-depleted T cells, or T cells were the source of the cDNA or gDNA that made up the material.

Generated by immunoSEQ multiplex PCR, the TCRdb table keeps only in-frame clones and is missing some. The sample comprises 150,000 to 200,000 clones, over 80% of which are singletons, and roughly 2.9% rests with the top ten. This receptor was identified in a woman in her sixties or seventies with acute or convalescent COVID-19. Specimen: peripheral blood.

Here the CDR3 DNA reads TGTGCCAGCAGTTTACAGGAGTATGGCTACACCTTC. Protein product: CASSLQEYGYTF. The chain combines TRBV2 with TRBJ1-2; TRBD1 is a possible D gene (5 bases). The length of the CDR3 is 12 residues. Germline V CDR1 and CDR2: SNHLY, FYNNEI. Trimming stripped 5 bases from V and 5 bases from J, with 9 bases between.